This T cell receptor (beta chain) was found in a study of blood T cell repertoires in COVID-19. Assay: immunoSEQ multiplex PCR; the TCRdb copy retains only in-frame clones and omits some. There are 180,000 or so clones in the sample; roughly 85% occur only once, and around 5.2% lies in the top ten. The sequencing input was peripheral blood. The receptor comes from a woman of 80 years or more with acute or convalescent COVID-19.

The CDR3 region has the DNA TGTGCCAGCAGCCCCCAGGGGACAGGGTTCACCGGGGAGCTGTTTTTT. Translation: CASSPQGTGFTGELFF. V and J are TRBV9 and TRBJ2-2; 9 nucleotides agree with TRBD1. Trimming at V came to 4 bases and at J to 4 bases, leaving 8 bases not matched to a gene. The CDR3 runs to 16 residues. Per germline, CDR1 SGDLS and CDR2 YYNGEE.